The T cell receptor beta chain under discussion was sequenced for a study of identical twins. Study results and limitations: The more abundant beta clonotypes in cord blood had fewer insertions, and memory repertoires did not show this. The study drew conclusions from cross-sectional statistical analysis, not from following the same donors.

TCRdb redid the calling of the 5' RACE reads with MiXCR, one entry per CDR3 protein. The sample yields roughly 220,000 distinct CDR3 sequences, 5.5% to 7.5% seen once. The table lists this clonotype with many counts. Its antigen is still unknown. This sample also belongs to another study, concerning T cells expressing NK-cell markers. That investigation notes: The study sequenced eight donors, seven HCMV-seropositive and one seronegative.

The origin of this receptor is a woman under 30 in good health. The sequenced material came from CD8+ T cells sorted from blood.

The CDR3 DNA sequence: TGTGCCAGCAGCATCGGGCAGGGTGGCACAGATACGCAGTATTTT. Residues: CASSIGQGGTDTQYF. This chain links TRBV7-9 with TRBJ2-3, with D possibly TRBD1 on 5 matching bases. V was clipped by 5 bases and J by 1 base, with 13 bases between them. The CDR3 is 15 residues long. Germline assignment: CDR1 SEHNR and CDR2 FQNEAQ (reference sequence).